Following are 3 T cell receptor beta chains from one sample sequenced in a study of Tregs in tolerant kidney transplant recipients. The method was immunoSEQ multiplex PCR; TCRdb's version includes in-frame clones alone and lacks a portion of them. The sample table includes 9,000 to 13,000 clones. Related graft donors supplied nonmyeloablative bone marrow transplants, and mixed chimerism was transient. This specimen was CD8+ T cells from blood (PBMCs), taken 24 months after the transplant. Receptors originate from a human patient who received a combined kidney and bone marrow transplant. Certain T cells may be donor cells from the graft.

A word on this clone: Coverage ceases 3 residues before the CDR3 finishes, and the germline J gene fills in the end. V and J are TRBV18 and TRBJ2-3, with TRBD2 matching 11 bases. The J segment lost 0 bases and the V segment lost 6 bases, leaving 5 bases of the junction unmatched. The CDR3 is 16 residues long. Germline V gene sequence: CDR1 KGHSH, CDR2 LQKENI. The CDR3 spells CASSLTSGGSTDTQYF. CDR3 DNA (partial): TGTGCCAGCTCGCTCACTAGCGGGGGAAGCACAGATACG.

On this clone itself: The read gets to within 3 residues of the CDR3 end, and the germline J gene fills in the rest. V usage is TRBV7-3 and J usage is TRBJ2-5, with TRBD2 identical over 13 bases. V was pared by 2 bases and J by 5 bases, with 2 bases of the junction left unmatched. CDR3 length: 15 residues. Germline V gives CDR1 SGHTA, CDR2 FQGTGA. CDR3 loop: CASSLGLAGVETQYF. Partial CDR3 DNA: TGTGCCAGCAGCTTAGGACTAGCGGGAGTGGAGACC.

About this clone: The read terminates 3 residues before the CDR3 end, so the remaining end is supplied by the germline J gene. This chain connects TRBV6-1 to TRBJ1-2; 7 nucleotides agree with TRBD1. The CDR3 extends over 15 amino acids. J gave up 4 bases and V 4 bases, and 9 bases lay outside the gene matches. The germline V gene encodes CDR1 MNHNS and CDR2 SASEGT. CDR3 bases read: TGTGCCAGCAGTGCCGTGAGGGGGCCAGCCTATGGC. Translation gives CASSAVRGPAYG. The whole CDR3 region reads CASSAVRGPAYGYTF.